The 21 T cell receptor beta chains below come from one sample, sequenced in a study of T cells in Graves' hyperthyroidism and ophthalmopathy. Using RNA transcripts as the source, TCR beta CDR3 regions were amplified. The TCR CDR3 first-round RT-PCR relied on the HTBI primer set. TCRdb re-analysed the multiplex PCR reads in MiXCR, keeping a single row per CDR3 protein. The sample shows around 250,000 distinct CDR3 sequences, about 14% of them seen only once. Sequencing was done on a sample of blood. The origin of the receptors is a woman aged 40 to 49 with Graves' hyperthyroidism that later progressed to Graves' ophthalmopathy.

This clonotype was detected many times. The V gene is TRBV20-1, the J gene TRBJ1-1; the D gene is possibly TRBD1 (5 bases). The CDR3 runs 14 residues. CDR1 is DFQATT and CDR2 is SNEGSKA in the germline V gene (reference sequence). Deletions cut 2 bases from V and 2 bases from J, with 12 bases between. CDR3 coding DNA: TGCAGTGCTAGAAACCCGACAGTAAACACTGAAGCTTTCTTT. As protein: CSARNPTVNTEAFF.

The V gene is TRBV15, the J gene TRBJ2-1; TRBD2 aligns across 9 bases. V shed 3 bases, J shed 5 bases, and the junction held 8 bases outside the gene matches. The CDR3 extends over 16 amino acids. The V gene's germline CDR1 is LNHNV and CDR2 YYDKDF (reference sequence). In nucleotides, the CDR3 is TGTGCCACCAGCAGCGGAGCGGGGGGATCCCACAATGAGCAGTTCTTC. Amino acids: CATSSGAGGSHNEQFF.

This clonotype was detected ten times or more. V gene TRBV3-1 combines with J gene TRBJ2-1; TRBD1 matches 7 bases. The CDR3 spans 14 residues. In germline, CDR1 is LGHDT, CDR2 YNNKEL (reference sequence). V trimming: 4 bases; J trimming: 5 bases; junction bases outside the gene matches: 5. The CDR3, as DNA: TGTGCCAGCAGCCCGGGGACAGCTAACAATGAGCAGTTCTTC. It encodes CASSPGTANNEQFF.

This clonotype was seen many times. V gene TRBV27 combines with J gene TRBJ1-6; D perhaps matches TRBD1 (5 bases). Germline loops: CDR1 MNHEY, CDR2 SMNVEV (reference sequence). The CDR3 length is 14 residues. The germline V and J ends were trimmed by 2 bases and 9 bases, with 11 bases remaining between them. CDR3 sequence: CASSLQGDGSPLHF. The CDR3 DNA reads as TGTGCCAGCAGTTTACAAGGGGATGGTTCACCCCTCCACTTT.

V gene TRBV3-1 combines with J gene TRBJ2-3, with TRBD2 matching over 10 bases. This CDR3 is 18 amino acids long. Germline CDR1 reads LGHDT; CDR2 reads YNNKEL (reference sequence). With V trimmed by 7 bases and J by 0 bases, 13 bases remained unmatched. As DNA, the CDR3 is TGTGCCAGCACGGGACTAGCGCTAAGAGAATCTAGCACAGATACGCAGTATTTT. Protein product: CASTGLALRESSTDTQYF.

This clonotype was seen ten or more times. The chain employs TRBV24-1 and TRBJ2-7; no reliable D call. V was clipped by 5 bases and J by 6 bases, with 10 bases between them. Looked up from germline, CDR1 is KGHDR and CDR2 is SFDVKD. This CDR3 is built from 12 residues. This CDR3 reads CATSVHGVEQYF. The CDR3, as DNA: TGTGCCACCAGTGTACATGGTGTCGAGCAGTACTTC.

This clonotype was detected many times. V is TRBV28 and J is TRBJ2-7, with D tentatively TRBD1 (6 bases). Germline V CDR1 and CDR2: MDHEN, SYDVKM. The V end lost 6 bases, the J end lost 0 bases, and 9 bases lay between the germline ends. CDR3 length: 13 amino acids. CDR3 amino acids: CASSEDSSYEQYF. The CDR3 region has the DNA TGTGCCAGCAGCGAGGACAGCTCCTACGAGCAGTACTTC.

This clonotype was counted ten times or more. V is TRBV2 and J is TRBJ1-6; D is perhaps TRBD1 (6 bases). The germline V and J ends were trimmed by 7 bases and 6 bases, with 13 bases remaining between them. The CDR3 has 14 residues. Germline V gene data show CDR1 as SNHLY and CDR2 as FYNNEI. CDR3 in DNA: TGTGCCAGCAAAACAGGGACGGGTAATTCACCCCTCCACTTT. It encodes CASKTGTGNSPLHF.

This clonotype was seen a handful of times. The chain uses TRBV10-3 and TRBJ2-3; the match to TRBD1 covers 9 bases. Germline V CDR1 and CDR2: ENHRY, SYGVKD. The CDR3 spans 13 residues. V lost 10 bases to trimming and J lost 2 bases; unmatched junction nucleotides: 4. This CDR3 reads CANGQGFTDTQYF. CDR3 bases: TGTGCCAACGGACAGGGGTTCACAGATACGCAGTATTTT.

This clonotype was observed a handful of times. The V gene is TRBV20-1, the J gene TRBJ1-1; 7 nucleotides match TRBD1. CDR3 size: 11 residues. V was pared by 5 bases and J by 11 bases, with 8 bases of the junction left unmatched. Germline CDR1 and CDR2: DFQATT and SNEGSKA (reference sequence). The CDR3 region has the DNA TGCAGTGCTCAGGGGGATGTCGAGGCTTTCTTT. Translated: CSAQGDVEAFF.

Ten or more counts support this clonotype. The V call is TRBV12-3 or TRBV12-4, the J call TRBJ1-5, with TRBD1 identical over 7 bases. This CDR3 has 14 amino acids. V was clipped by 5 bases and J by 3 bases; unmatched bases: 4. For the CDR3, the DNA is TGTGCCAGCAGTCCGACAGGGACCAATCAGCCCCAGCATTTT. This gives the protein CASSPTGTNQPQHF.

In its sample, this clonotype was seen many times. The rearrangement uses TRBV11-2 and TRBJ2-7; 11 positions agree with TRBD2. The CDR3 loop spans 16 amino acids. Germline V gene sequence: CDR1 SGHAT, CDR2 FQNNGV. V lost 4 bases and J lost 2; bases outside the gene matches: 7. Here the CDR3 DNA reads TGTGCCAGCAGCTCCCTAGCGGGAGGTATCCCCTACGAGCAGTACTTC. Translating it yields CASSSLAGGIPYEQYF. Full variable domain (rest looked up from reference TRBV11-2 and TRBJ2-7): EAGVAQSPRYKIIEKRQSVAFWCNPISGHATLYWYQQILGQGPKLLIQFQNNGVVDDSQLPKDRFSAERLKGVDSTLKIQPAKLEDSAVYLCASSSLAGGIPYEQYFGPGTRLTVT.

The sample holds many counts of this clonotype. J is TRBJ1-3 and V is TRBV20-1; D gene uncertain. Germline CDR1 reads DFQATT; CDR2 reads SNEGSKA (reference sequence). The CDR3 loop spans 12 amino acids. Deletions cut 4 bases from V and 11 bases from J, with 15 bases between. The CDR3 coding sequence is TGCAGTGCTAATAAGGGAGGGATCGCCATATATTTT. Protein sequence: CSANKGGIAIYF.

V gene TRBV6-5 combines with J gene TRBJ2-7; D is uncertain. CDR1 MNHEY and CDR2 SVGAGI come from the germline V gene. Trimming removed 0 bases from V and 6 bases from J, with 9 bases in between. This CDR3 has 13 residues. CDR3 amino acids: CASSYSRQAEQYF. The DNA of the CDR3 is TGTGCCAGCAGTTACTCGAGGCAAGCCGAGCAGTACTTC.

There are many counts of this clonotype. V usage is TRBV27 and J usage is TRBJ2-2; 11 nucleotides line up with TRBD2. This CDR3 contains 20 residues. Losses at the gene ends were 3 bases for V and 3 bases for J; bases not matched to a gene: 15. The V gene's germline CDR1 is MNHEY and CDR2 SMNVEV (reference sequence). DNA for the CDR3: TGTGCCAGCAGTTTGTTCCCACCTACCGGGACTAGCGGATACACCGGGGAGCTGTTTTTT. Amino acid sequence: CASSLFPPTGTSGYTGELFF.

There are many counts of this clonotype. The V gene is TRBV11-1, the J gene TRBJ2-1, with TRBD2 matching 9 bases. The V and J ends lost 1 base and 3 bases, in that order; junction bases with no gene match: 1. The length of the CDR3 is 15 residues. Germline V CDR1 and CDR2: SGHAT, FQDESV (reference sequence). CDR3 nucleotide sequence: TGTGCCAGCAGCTTAGGTAGCGGGAGCTACAATGAGCAGTTCTTC. Protein sequence: CASSLGSGSYNEQFF.

This clonotype has ten or more counts. The chain links TRBV3-1 to TRBJ2-3, with 8 bases lining up with TRBD2. The CDR3 is made up of 17 amino acids. In germline, CDR1 is LGHDT, CDR2 YNNKEL (reference sequence). With 4 bases clipped from V and 5 bases from J, the junction kept 14 bases outside the gene matches. The CDR3 here is CASSPSPPGLEVDTQYF. CDR3 sequence (DNA): TGTGCCAGCAGCCCCTCCCCTCCGGGACTAGAGGTAGATACGCAGTATTTT.

This chain links TRBV6-6 with TRBJ1-5; D remains unclear. CDR3 length: 16 residues. The V gene's germline CDR1 is MNHNY and CDR2 SVGAGI (reference sequence). Trimming removed 0 bases at V and 0 bases at J, with 9 bases between. CDR3 bases: TGTGCCAGCAGTTACTCTGGGTCATATAGCAATCAGCCCCAGCATTTT. Protein: CASSYSGSYSNQPQHF.

This clonotype was observed at least ten times. The J gene is TRBJ2-7, the V gene TRBV7-8; tentatively, D is TRBD2 (6 bases). There are 16 residues in the CDR3. Germline V lookup: CDR1 SGHVS, CDR2 FQNEAQ. Trimming shortened V by 2 bases and J by 1 base, and 15 bases separated the two germline ends. The CDR3 loop is CASSLLGLALSYEQYF. CDR3 sequence (DNA): TGTGCCAGCAGCTTATTAGGGCTAGCGTTATCCTACGAGCAGTACTTC.

This clonotype has just a few counts. The chain has TRBV4-1 and TRBJ2-1; TRBD2 might be the D (6 bases). The CDR3 length is 15 residues. V lost 4 bases to trimming and J lost 5 bases, with 15 bases between them. Looked up from germline, CDR1 is MGHRA and CDR2 is YSYEKL. CDR3 in DNA: TGCGCCAGCAGCCCGCTGTCGGGAGTACACAATGAGCAGTTCTTC. Translated: CASSPLSGVHNEQFF.

This clonotype was recorded many times. The chain combines TRBV6-1 with TRBJ1-1; 8 nucleotides line up with TRBD1. The J segment lost 3 bases and the V segment lost 6 bases, leaving 3 bases of the junction unmatched. In germline, CDR1 is MNHNS, CDR2 SASEGT. The CDR3 has 13 residues. CDR3 coding DNA: TGTGCCAGCAGGGGACAGGTTCACACTGAAGCTTTCTTT. Translation gives CASRGQVHTEAFF.